These 17 T cell receptor beta chains were sequenced from one sample in a study of T cells in Graves' hyperthyroidism and ophthalmopathy. Researchers took RNA transcripts and amplified the TCR beta CDR3 regions from them. Initially, a first-round RT-PCR of the TCR CDR3 employed the HTBI primer set. TCRdb itself ran the multiplex PCR reads through MiXCR, one entry per CDR3 protein. The data hold hundreds of thousands of distinct CDR3 sequences, with approximately 13% observed a single time. Source material: blood. Receptors were obtained from a woman aged 18 to 35 with Graves' hyperthyroidism.

This clonotype was observed many times. The DNA for the CDR3 is TGTGCCAGCAGCCCGACAGTCTCTGGGGCCAACGTCCTGACTTTC. This encodes CASSPTVSGANVLTF. V gene TRBV11-1 combines with J gene TRBJ2-6, with D perhaps matching TRBD1 (5 bases). CDR3 length equals 15 residues. The germline V gene has CDR1 SGHAT and CDR2 FQDESV (reference sequence). V gave up 5 bases and J gave up 0 bases, with 8 bases separating them.

This clonotype was picked up a small number of times. The chain links TRBV5-1 to TRBJ1-5, with D possibly being TRBD1 (5 bases). Trimming took off 0 bases at V and 0 bases at J, with 19 bases between the two ends. CDR3 length: 19 amino acids. Germline values: CDR1 SGHRS, CDR2 YFSETQ. CDR3 residues: CASSLAPQGAGYSNQPQHF. CDR3 DNA sequence: TGCGCCAGCAGCTTGGCGCCCCAGGGCGCGGGATATAGCAATCAGCCCCAGCATTTT.

This clonotype occurred many times. The chain carries TRBV20-1 and TRBJ1-3; no clear D. The CDR3 totals 13 residues. The germline V gene has CDR1 DFQATT and CDR2 SNEGSKA (reference sequence). V was clipped by 3 bases and J by 8 bases, with 14 bases between them. The DNA for the CDR3 is TGCAGTGCTAGGCCGCCAGCCCTACACACCATATATTTT. Its protein is CSARPPALHTIYF.

The table lists this clonotype with a few counts. The CDR3 reads CARVSDYGYTF. Here the CDR3 DNA reads TGTGCCAGAGTGAGTGACTATGGCTACACCTTC. The chain joins TRBV6-2 or TRBV6-3 to TRBJ1-2; D unresolved. CDR1 and CDR2 (germline): MNHEY, SVGEGT. The V and J ends lost 9 bases and 3 bases respectively, with 8 bases between them. CDR3 size: 11 residues.

There are a few counts of this clonotype. The chain is built from TRBV7-2 and TRBJ2-1; 11 nucleotides agree with TRBD2. Looked up from germline, CDR1 is SGHTA and CDR2 is FQGNSA. CDR3 length: 16 residues. V shed 5 bases and J 7 bases; nucleotides not matched to a gene: 10. The CDR3 loop reads CASSPPGLADRNEQFF. The CDR3 nucleotides are TGTGCCAGCAGCCCACCGGGACTAGCGGACCGAAATGAGCAGTTCTTC.

This clonotype was counted ten times or more. The chain combines TRBV15 with TRBJ1-1; D gene ambiguous. Germline CDR1 and CDR2: LNHNV and YYDKDF (reference sequence). CDR3 length: 17 amino acids. The ends were cut back, 1 base at V and 0 bases at J, with 15 bases in the middle. In DNA, the CDR3 is TGTGCCACCAGCAGAGCCCCCCGAGGGCGCTTGAACACTGAAGCTTTCTTT. Translated, it gives CATSRAPRGRLNTEAFF.

This clonotype was detected many times. This chain connects TRBV27 to TRBJ2-6; D is unclear. CDR1 MNHEY and CDR2 SMNVEV come from the germline V gene (reference sequence). V was shortened by 4 bases and J by 0 bases, with 10 bases between the two germline ends. This CDR3 region has 16 residues. DNA for the CDR3: TGTGCCAGCAGTTCAGCTCGGAGCTCTGGGGCCAACGTCCTGACTTTC. Its protein is CASSSARSSGANVLTF.

In this sample, this clonotype turned up many times. This sequence joins TRBV27 and TRBJ1-6; D unresolved. The ends were cut back, 3 bases at V and 9 bases at J, with 6 bases in the middle. The CDR3 covers 12 residues. The germline V gene has CDR1 MNHEY and CDR2 SMNVEV (reference sequence). CDR3 sequence (DNA): TGTGCCAGCAGTTTCCTTCTTTCACCCCTCCACTTT. Translating gives CASSFLLSPLHF.

The chain carries TRBV28 and TRBJ2-7; tentative D call: TRBD1 (5 bases). This CDR3 has 14 residues. Germline V lookup: CDR1 MDHEN, CDR2 SYDVKM. V was trimmed by 7 bases and J by 2 bases, leaving 15 bases between them. Written as DNA, the CDR3 is TGTGCCAGCAAAATTGTGGGGCAGCCCTACGAGCAGTACTTC. It yields the protein CASKIVGQPYEQYF.

This rearrangement joins TRBV6-5 to TRBJ1-5; 7 positions match TRBD1. The length of the CDR3 is 15 residues. CDR1 and CDR2 (germline): MNHEY, SVGAGI. V lost 6 bases and J lost 2; bases outside the gene matches: 7. Here the CDR3 DNA reads TGTGCCAGCAGGTTAACAGGGGTGCGCAATCAGCCCCAGCATTTT. Translating it yields CASRLTGVRNQPQHF.

Ten or more counts support this clonotype. The gene calls are TRBV6-1 and TRBJ2-7, with D unclear. Germline V CDR1 and CDR2: MNHNS, SASEGT. With 6 bases removed from V and 3 bases from J, the gap between germline ends came to 9 bases. The CDR3 covers 12 residues. CDR3 coding DNA: TGTGCCAGCAGCGGGTCCTACTACGAGCAGTACTTC. Its translation: CASSGSYYEQYF.

This clonotype has ten or more counts. The V gene is TRBV6-1, the J gene TRBJ1-1; TRBD1 agrees at 7 bases. This CDR3 has 12 amino acids. V trimming: 6 bases; J trimming: 8 bases; junction bases outside the gene matches: 6. Germline V gene sequence: CDR1 MNHNS, CDR2 SASEGT. CDR3 DNA: TGTGCCAGCAGCGACAGGGTTGAGGAAGCTTTCTTT. Protein product: CASSDRVEEAFF.

This clonotype was seen many times. The genes are TRBV6-1 and TRBJ2-5, with TRBD2 matching 12 bases. This CDR3 region has 14 residues. Trimming cost V 7 bases and J 5 bases; bases outside gene matches: 5. Looked up from germline, CDR1 is MNHNS and CDR2 is SASEGT. CDR3 protein: CASNGLAGPETQYF. CDR3 nucleotide sequence: TGTGCCAGCAACGGACTAGCGGGACCGGAGACCCAGTACTTC.

Many counts were recorded for this clonotype. The chain has TRBV20-1 and TRBJ2-1; D possibly uses TRBD1 or TRBD2 (6 bases each). Trimming cost V 0 bases and J 8 bases, with 11 bases left between them. The CDR3 runs 13 residues. Per germline, CDR1 DFQATT and CDR2 SNEGSKA (reference sequence). As DNA, the CDR3 is TGCAGTGCTAGAGACAACAGGGAGGATGAGCAGTTCTTC. Its translation is CSARDNREDEQFF.

There are many counts of this clonotype. The chain combines TRBV12-3 or TRBV12-4 with TRBJ2-7; D unresolved. V dropped 4 bases and J dropped 7 bases, with 17 bases sitting between them. This CDR3 is 14 amino acids long. CDR3 amino acids: CASSSRPRLIEQYF. The CDR3 DNA sequence: TGTGCCAGCAGTTCGCGTCCCCGGCTGATAGAGCAGTACTTC.

This clonotype was counted many times. In DNA form, the CDR3 reads TGCGCCAGCAGCTTCCCCAGGGGAGGCACTGAAGCTTTCTTT. Protein: CASSFPRGGTEAFF. This rearrangement joins TRBV5-1 to TRBJ1-1; possibly TRBD1 for D (6 bases). The V and J ends lost 2 bases and 4 bases respectively, with 12 bases between them. Per germline, CDR1 SGHRS and CDR2 YFSETQ. The CDR3 is made up of 14 amino acids. The full variable domain, in which reference TRBV5-1 and TRBJ1-1 provide the parts outside the CDR3, is KAGVTQTPRYLIKTRGQQVTLSCSPISGHRSVSWYQQTPGQGLQFLFEYFSETQRNKGNFPGRFSGRQFSNSRSEMNVSTLELGDSALYLCASSFPRGGTEAFFGQGTRLTVV.

This clonotype was recorded at least ten times. This chain joins TRBV2 and TRBJ2-2, with D unclear. V lost 1 base and J 5 bases, leaving 11 bases between the germline ends. Looked up from germline, CDR1 is SNHLY and CDR2 is FYNNEI. The CDR3 extends over 15 amino acids. CDR3 in DNA: TGTGCCAGCAGTGAAGAGAGTCCCAGGACCGGGGAGCTGTTTTTT. Translating it yields CASSEESPRTGELFF.